This T cell receptor beta chain came from a study of T cell repertoires in cytomegalovirus infection. Overall study context: Public TCR beta signatures provided an indication of both CMV infection and a matching HLA type. Study conclusions and caveats: Within the response measured ex vivo, HLA-C-restricted CMV-specific TCR beta clonotypes were dominant.

This clonotype has a count of ten or more. Its matching antigen is unknown. Each CDR3 protein is one row after TCRdb ran MiXCR on the reads. The profile shows roughly 500,000 distinct CDR3 sequences, about 11% of them singletons. V was trimmed by 1 base and J by 7 bases, leaving 16 bases between them. There are 15 residues in the CDR3. Per germline, CDR1 SGHTA and CDR2 FQGNSA. Sequenced material: PBMCs. The chain has TRBV7-2 and TRBJ1-1; no clear D. The TCR comes from a human donor in good health (CMV status not recorded). Some clones in this sample may be carry-over from other donors' samples. The CDR3 reads CASSLDLFQVGEAFF. CDR3 bases: TGTGCCAGCAGCTTAGATCTTTTCCAGGTTGGTGAAGCTTTCTTT.